What follows are 8 T cell receptor beta chains derived from one specimen sequenced in a study of cytomegalovirus exposure and HLA in healthy donors. 60 Vbeta and 13 Jbeta primers were used in PCR. TCRdb keeps only in-frame clones here, not all; method: immunoSEQ multiplex PCR. The sample carries 70,000 to 90,000 clones, 55% to 65% recorded once. Sequencing was performed on PBMCs. These receptor sequences come from a woman in her forties in good health and CMV-seropositive.

The chain employs TRBV19 and TRBJ1-1; 7 nucleotides line up with TRBD1. Per the germline V gene, CDR1 is LNHDA and CDR2 is SQIVND (reference sequence). After removal of 8 bases from V and 5 bases from J, the junction contained 8 bases not matched to a gene. This CDR3 is built from 13 residues. CDR3 amino acids: CASVDRRETEAFF. The CDR3 region has the DNA TGTGCCAGTGTGGACAGGCGCGAAACTGAAGCTTTCTTT. Variable domain in full (rest from reference TRBV19 and TRBJ1-1): DGGITQSPKYLFRKEGQNVTLSCEQNLNHDAMYWYRQDPGQGLRLIYYSQIVNDFQKGDIAEGYSVSREKKESFPLTVTSAQKNPTAFYLCASVDRRETEAFFGQGTRLTVV.

The V call is TRBV4-1, the J call TRBJ1-4; D ambiguous. The CDR3 runs 17 residues. Germline CDR1 MGHRA, CDR2 YSYEKL. V lost 1 base and J lost 1, with 13 bases in between. This CDR3 is CASSQVPLAGTNEKLFF. In DNA, the CDR3 is TGCGCCAGCAGCCAAGTTCCGCTAGCTGGAACTAATGAAAAACTGTTTTTT.

On this clone: Germline and junction disagree at one end, which may indicate a read error. This chain joins TRBV27 and TRBJ1-1; D is ambiguous. The germline V gene has CDR1 MNHEY and CDR2 SMNVEV (reference sequence). The CDR3 loop spans 15 amino acids. The CDR3 coding sequence is TGTGCCAGCAGCCCCCGCGGGAGCCTGAACGCTGAAGCTTTCTTT. It specifies CASSPRGSLNAEAFF.

This chain joins TRBV28 and TRBJ1-5, with 7 bases identical to TRBD1. The germline V gene has CDR1 MDHEN and CDR2 SYDVKM. V lost 1 base to trimming and J lost 0 bases; unmatched junction nucleotides: 6. This CDR3 contains 17 residues. The CDR3, as DNA: TGTGCCAGCAGTTTATACCGGACAGGTTATAGCAATCAGCCCCAGCATTTT. This gives the protein CASSLYRTGYSNQPQHF.

The V and J genes are TRBV5-4 and TRBJ1-2; the D is unclear. The CDR3 covers 13 residues. Trimming removed 3 bases at V and 6 bases at J, with 12 bases between. Germline CDR1 SGHNT, CDR2 YYREEE (reference sequence). CDR3 protein: CASSYIVQDGYTF. Written as DNA, the CDR3 is TGTGCCAGCAGCTACATAGTCCAGGATGGCTACACCTTC.

The genes are TRBV28 and TRBJ1-5, with 10 bases matching TRBD1. Germline trimming cut 2 bases from V and 4 bases from J; bases unmatched to any gene: 2. This CDR3 has 15 amino acids. Germline V gene sequence: CDR1 MDHEN, CDR2 SYDVKM. CDR3 nucleotide sequence: TGTGCCAGCAGTTTACAGGGACAGGGGAATCAGCCCCAGCATTTT. Protein sequence: CASSLQGQGNQPQHF.

The chain links TRBV5-8 to TRBJ2-4, with TRBD1 identical over 7 bases. The length of the CDR3 is 15 residues. V trimming: 0 bases; J trimming: 9 bases; junction bases outside the gene matches: 9. CDR1 is SGHTS and CDR2 is YDEGEE in the germline V gene. The CDR3 loop is CASSLVTQGFGIQYF. The CDR3, as DNA: TGTGCCAGCAGCTTGGTCACACAGGGGTTTGGCATTCAGTACTTC.

The chain recombines TRBV13 with TRBJ2-7, with unresolved D. The CDR3 is 13 amino acids. Germline CDR1 PRHDT, CDR2 FYEKMQ (reference sequence). Deletions cut 7 bases from V and 2 bases from J, with 12 bases between. The CDR3: CASTIYETYEQYF. In nucleotides, the CDR3 is TGTGCCAGCACCATTTACGAGACCTACGAGCAGTACTTC.